The T cell receptor (beta chain) described here comes from a study of CD8 T cells in ankylosing spondylitis (dated by TCRdb to the late 2010s). Study-wide context: The study profiled T cell receptor beta repertoires in healthy donors and ankylosing spondylitis patients to find disease-linked TCR variants. In total, the full study cohort was made up of 85 to 140 healthy donors and about two dozen ankylosing spondylitis patients. Peripheral blood was sampled, and synovial fluid was also collected from ankylosing spondylitis patients.

This clonotype was recorded at least ten times. No cognate antigen has been identified for it. No per-base quality is available; no much larger clone lies one base away. Study-wide findings and limitations: Some motif variants had previously been reported in the synovial fluid and blood of reactive arthritis patients, which suggests shared mechanisms of disease initiation. The disease-linked clones showed a CD8+ phenotype and occurred at relatively low frequencies in peripheral blood. According to the report, matched synovial fluid samples from ankylosing spondylitis patients were significantly enriched for the disease-linked clones. A TCR beta motif of eight highly homologous amino acid variants appeared characteristic of blood from ankylosing spondylitis patients.

Sequencing instrument: Illumina HiSeq 2500. Quantitative 5'-RACE with molecular barcodes was the method used to prepare the TCR beta libraries. The source study handled its data this way. A new computational method, built on a probabilistic model of VDJ rearrangement, was used to identify disease-linked TCR variants. TCRdb redid the processing of the public reads, applying fastp at Q25 and MiXCR, and retained in-frame beta chains. Rows are unified per CDR3 protein, each entry keeping the most common DNA and genes. The authors' filters were not applied to this entry. This sample holds roughly 250,000 distinct CDR3 sequences; more than 9% were observed only once. The top ten hold about 3% of the sample. The material sequenced was blood, either unsorted or a sorted T cell fraction (not recorded which). This clonotype originated in a male donor with ankylosing spondylitis or in good health (not recorded which).

The DNA sequence is TGTGCCAGCAGCCAAGATGGGCAGGGGAAACAGCCCCAGCATTTT. It encodes CASSQDGQGKQPQHF. Recombination joined TRBV4-2 with TRBJ1-5, and perhaps TRBD1 as D gene, on 6 matching bases. From a lookup of the germline V gene, CDR1 and CDR2 are LGHNA and YNFKEQ. Trimming costs V 0 bases and J 7 bases, and their ends lie 13 bases apart. Reading from cysteine to phenylalanine, the CDR3 counts 15 amino acids. Solely the CDR3 DNA is kept, with 45 bases framed from the first base.